This T cell receptor beta chain was identified in a study of response to subunit inactivated influenza vaccine. The CDR3 totals 12 residues. Deletions cut 6 bases from V and 6 bases from J, with 10 bases between. This clonotype was picked up many times. TCRdb re-called the RT-PCR reads with MiXCR, one entry per CDR3 protein. The table records a few hundred thousand distinct CDR3 sequences, around 10% of them present only once. This same sample was also part of a study on T cells expressing NK-cell markers. This second study says: Making the TCR beta cDNA relied on 5'RACE template switching with UMIs. The TCR beta repertoires originated in sorted CD3+CD56+NKG2C+, CD3+CD56+NKG2C- and CD3+CD56-NKG2C+ T cells. HCMV serostatus: seven of eight sequenced donors positive, one negative. The share of CD8+ T cells held by dominant NKG2C+ clonotypes was about 1.0-7.5% in about 6 donors. Several donors' CD3+CD56-NKG2C+ cells were dominated by the same clonotypes.

The V and J genes are TRBV12-3 or TRBV12-4 and TRBJ2-3; D unresolved. This receptor was obtained from a man aged 45-60 years who received an inactivated influenza vaccine. The sample was PBMCs from blood, taken on the day of vaccination. The DNA of the CDR3 is TGTGCCAGCAGCTCCCCCTCGGATACGCAGTATTTT. Translating it yields CASSSPSDTQYF.